These 7 T cell receptor beta chains came from one sample sequenced in a study of blood T cell repertoires in COVID-19. Sequencing used immunoSEQ multiplex PCR; TCRdb keeps in-frame clones, though not all of them. The top ten clones hold about 3% of a sample with some 250,000 clones, about 80% of them seen once. Sequencing was carried out using peripheral blood. These receptors came from a woman aged 80 or over with acute or convalescent COVID-19.

This chain joins TRBV5-1 and TRBJ2-5; 12 positions match TRBD1. Germline trimming cut 0 bases from V and 4 bases from J; bases unmatched to any gene: 4. The CDR3 runs to 16 residues. Germline V gene sequence: CDR1 SGHRS, CDR2 YFSETQ. The CDR3 region is CASSLGGQGALETQYF. As DNA, the CDR3 is TGCGCCAGCAGCTTGGGGGGACAGGGGGCGTTAGAGACCCAGTACTTC.

Only one count was recorded for this clone. The chain joins TRBV5-6 to TRBJ2-5; no clear D gene. Germline V gene lookup returns CDR1 SGHDT and CDR2 YYEEEE. The V end lost 0 bases, the J end lost 1 base, and 7 bases lay between the germline ends. The CDR3 is 14 amino acids. The CDR3 protein is CASSLETFQETQYF. CDR3 bases: TGTGCCAGCAGCTTGGAGACATTCCAAGAGACCCAGTACTTC.

The rearrangement links TRBV12-3 or TRBV12-4 to TRBJ2-7, with 8 bases identical to TRBD2. The CDR3 sequence is 13 residues long. Germline trimming cut 6 bases from V and 2 bases from J; bases unmatched to any gene: 3. This CDR3 is CASSLSGTYEQYF. Here the CDR3 DNA reads TGTGCCAGCAGCCTTAGCGGGACCTACGAGCAGTACTTC.

J is TRBJ1-2 and V is TRBV19; TRBD1 agrees at 9 bases. This CDR3 comprises 18 residues. Germline CDR1 reads LNHDA; CDR2 reads SQIVND (reference sequence). V lost 2 bases, J lost 4 bases, and 14 bases stayed unmatched. The CDR3 DNA follows: TGTGCCAGTAGTATATTGTTAAGTGGGACAGGGAAAGGCTATGGCTACACCTTC. Protein product: CASSILLSGTGKGYGYTF.

This chain uses TRBV3-1 (or the pseudogene TRBV3-2) with TRBJ2-1; D possibly corresponds to TRBD2 (6 bases). V shed 0 bases and J shed 10 bases, with 10 bases lying between them. Germline V gene sequence: CDR1 LGHDT, CDR2 YNNKEL (reference sequence). The CDR3 has 13 residues. The CDR3 region has the DNA TGTGCCAGCAGCCAAGACGCCAGCGGGGAGCAGTTCTTC. Translation gives CASSQDASGEQFF.

The rearrangement uses TRBV5-1 and TRBJ1-1; possible D gene TRBD1, 6 bases. Germline loops: CDR1 SGHRS, CDR2 YFSETQ. This CDR3 comprises 13 residues. The ends were cut back, 2 bases at V and 8 bases at J, with 13 bases in the middle. CDR3 DNA: TGCGCCAGCAGCTTCAATGAAAGGGGGGAAGCTTTCTTT. Translation gives CASSFNERGEAFF.

V and J are TRBV12-3 or TRBV12-4 and TRBJ2-3, with a possible D match to TRBD2 (6 bases). The CDR3 sequence is 13 residues long. V was shortened by 3 bases and J by 5 bases, with 9 bases between the two germline ends. The CDR3 protein is CASSFGGRDTQYF. The CDR3 DNA is TGTGCCAGCAGTTTTGGGGGGAGAGATACGCAGTATTTT.